The 5 T cell receptor beta chains presented below share a single source sample, sequenced in a study of PD-1 blockade in mismatch repair-deficient tumors. Libraries were prepared by immunoSEQ multiplex PCR; TCRdb keeps only in-frame clonotypes and omits some of them. The table lists approximately 40,000 clones, roughly 77% of them singletons. This material consisted of peripheral blood, taken 4 weeks after starting pembrolizumab. These TCRs come from an adult with mismatch repair-deficient cancer.

A few counts support this clone. V is TRBV7-2 and J is TRBJ2-7, with 9 bases fitting TRBD1. The ends lost 5 bases at V and 2 bases at J; junction bases unmatched: 4. The CDR3 is 14 amino acids. Germline V gene sequence: CDR1 SGHTA, CDR2 FQGNSA. DNA for the CDR3: TGTGCCAGCAGCACCGGGACAGGGCCCTACGAGCAGTACTTC. It is translated as CASSTGTGPYEQYF.

The rearrangement uses TRBV5-1 and TRBJ1-4, with D possibly matching TRBD1 (6 bases). Germline CDR1 is SGHRS and CDR2 is YFSETQ. V shed 4 bases and J shed 2 bases, with 12 bases lying between them. This CDR3 is 15 amino acids long. CDR3 loop: CASSPWGATNEKLFF. The CDR3 DNA follows: TGCGCCAGCAGCCCATGGGGGGCGACTAATGAAAAACTGTTTTTT.

This clone was counted only a few times. The V and J genes are TRBV30 and TRBJ2-7, with a tentative D call TRBD1 (6 bases). V was trimmed by 6 bases and J by 6 bases, leaving 15 bases between them. This CDR3 has 12 residues. Germline V gene data show CDR1 as GTSNPN and CDR2 as SVGIG (reference sequence). The CDR3 coding sequence is TGTGCCTGTGTACAGGGAACTGGCGAGCAGTACTTC. It encodes CACVQGTGEQYF.

The gene calls are TRBV28 and TRBJ2-7, with D uncertain. V was clipped by 3 bases and J by 7 bases, with 13 bases between them. The CDR3 totals 13 residues. Germline CDR1 and CDR2: MDHEN and SYDVKM. CDR3: CASSFVKAWEQYF. CDR3 DNA: TGTGCCAGCAGTTTCGTGAAAGCGTGGGAGCAGTACTTC. Using reference TRBV28 and TRBJ2-7 for the parts outside the CDR3, the full variable domain is DVKVTQSSRYLVKRTGEKVFLECVQDMDHENMFWYRQDPGLGLRLIYFSYDVKMKEKGDIPEGYSVSREKKERFSLILESASTNQTSMYLCASSFVKAWEQYFGPGTRLTVT.

The chain uses TRBV5-5 and TRBJ1-2, with D uncertain. The V gene's germline CDR1 is SGHKS and CDR2 YYEKEE (reference sequence). There are 12 residues in the CDR3. The ends were cut back, 0 bases at V and 8 bases at J, with 8 bases in the middle. This chain's CDR3 is CASSLAGRGYTF. CDR3 bases: TGTGCCAGCAGCTTGGCAGGTAGAGGCTACACCTTC.